These 18 T cell receptor beta chains were all obtained from the same sample, sequenced in a study of blood T cell repertoires in COVID-19. Only in-frame clones appear in the TCRdb table, and some are missing; sequencing was by immunoSEQ multiplex PCR. This table has around 360,000 clones, 87% appearing once. Sequenced input: PBMCs or T cells enriched from blood (not recorded which). The receptors were sampled from a young woman who had recovered from COVID-19.

This chain joins TRBV19 and TRBJ1-2; perhaps TRBD1 as D (6 bases). With 2 bases removed from V and 7 bases from J, the gap between germline ends came to 11 bases. CDR3 size: 13 residues. In germline, CDR1 is LNHDA, CDR2 SQIVND (reference sequence). The CDR3 sequence: CASSIQGRGGYTF. DNA for the CDR3: TGTGCCAGTAGTATACAGGGGAGAGGTGGCTACACCTTC. The full variable domain, with the rest looked up from reference TRBV19 and TRBJ1-2, is DGGITQSPKYLFRKEGQNVTLSCEQNLNHDAMYWYRQDPGQGLRLIYYSQIVNDFQKGDIAEGYSVSREKKESFPLTVTSAQKNPTAFYLCASSIQGRGGYTFGSGTRLTVV.

The chain has TRBV7-8 and TRBJ1-6; TRBD1 matches 10 bases. The CDR3 extends over 14 amino acids. With V trimmed by 3 bases and J by 9 bases, 2 bases remained unmatched. Per the germline V gene, CDR1 is SGHVS and CDR2 is FQNEAQ. The CDR3, as DNA: TGTGCCAGCAGCTTCGGGGACAGGGGTTCACCCCTCCACTTT. The encoded protein is CASSFGDRGSPLHF.

V and J are TRBV5-1 and TRBJ2-3; 12 bases line up with TRBD2. Germline V gene data show CDR1 as SGHRS and CDR2 as YFSETQ. With V trimmed by 3 bases and J by 3 bases, 5 bases remained unmatched. The CDR3 has 16 residues. The CDR3 protein is CASSSPSGRGTDTQYF. CDR3 in DNA: TGCGCCAGCAGCTCCCCTAGCGGGAGGGGTACAGATACGCAGTATTTT.

The gene calls are TRBV4-1 and TRBJ2-1, with D unclear. This CDR3 spans 14 amino acids. Germline V CDR1 and CDR2: MGHRA, YSYEKL. Trimming cost V 0 bases and J 5 bases, with 8 bases left between them. The CDR3 DNA sequence: TGCGCCAGCAGCCAAGATTCCCCAAACAATGAGCAGTTCTTC. As protein: CASSQDSPNNEQFF.

In regard to this clone: The sample has other DNA sequences that encode this CDR3 too. The chain has TRBV5-8 and TRBJ2-7; no definite D call. Germline assignment: CDR1 SGHTS and CDR2 YDEGEE. The ends were cut back, 0 bases at V and 5 bases at J, with 12 bases in the middle. The CDR3 is 14 residues long. The CDR3 nucleotides read TGTGCCAGCAGCTTGGCAAGATACAGCAACGAGCAGTACTTC. This sequence encodes CASSLARYSNEQYF.

The chain uses TRBV7-9 and TRBJ2-7; D uncertain. Looked up from germline, CDR1 is SEHNR and CDR2 is FQNEAQ (reference sequence). The CDR3 runs to 13 residues. V dropped 6 bases and J dropped 0 bases, with 9 bases sitting between them. The CDR3 region is CASRSGHSYEQYF. The CDR3 bases are TGTGCCAGCAGGTCCGGTCACTCCTACGAGCAGTACTTC. The full variable domain, with the rest looked up from reference TRBV7-9 and TRBJ2-7, is DTGVSQNPRHKITKRGQNVTFRCDPISEHNRLYWYRQTLGQGPEFLTYFQNEAQLEKSRLLSDRFSAERPKGSFSTLEIQRTEQGDSAMYLCASRSGHSYEQYFGPGTRLTVT.

With respect to this clone: Sequence at one end of the junction differs from germline and may be a read error. This chain joins TRBV7-7 and TRBJ1-6, with D possibly TRBD1 on 6 matching bases. This CDR3 contains 15 residues. Germline V gene lookup returns CDR1 SSHAT and CDR2 FNYEAQ (reference sequence). CDR3: CASSLSGAPNSPLHF. The CDR3 bases are TGTGCTAGCAGCTTATCAGGGGCACCCAATTCACCCCTCCACTTT. Full variable domain (rest looked up from reference TRBV7-7 and TRBJ1-6): GAGVSQSPRYKVTKRGQDVTLRCDPISSHATLYWYQQALGQGPEFLTYFNYEAQPDKSGLPSDRFSAERPEGSISTLTIQRTEQRDSAMYRCASSLSGAPNSPLHFGNGTRLTVT.

This chain joins TRBV5-8 and TRBJ2-2, with D maybe TRBD1 (5 bases). There are 15 residues in the CDR3. Germline CDR1 reads SGHTS; CDR2 reads YDEGEE. V lost 7 bases and J lost 3, with 16 bases in between. CDR3 DNA sequence: TGTGCCAGCGCCAAGGCGCAGGGTTACACCGGGGAGCTGTTTTTT. This codes for CASAKAQGYTGELFF.

V gene TRBV2 combines with J gene TRBJ2-2; weak D call: TRBD1 (6 bases). CDR3 size: 14 residues. V was cut by 6 bases and J by 6 bases, with 14 bases left in between. Germline V lookup: CDR1 SNHLY, CDR2 FYNNEI. The CDR3 bases are TGTGCCAGCAGGATACAGGGAATGTCCGGGGAGCTGTTTTTT. This sequence encodes CASRIQGMSGELFF.

A remark on this clone: Other DNA sequences of this sample code for an identical CDR3. The genes are TRBV5-1 and TRBJ1-1; 7 nucleotides agree with TRBD1. The CDR3 covers 14 residues. The trim removed 4 bases at V and 2 bases at J, leaving 5 bases unmatched. The germline V gene encodes CDR1 SGHRS and CDR2 YFSETQ. CDR3 nucleotide sequence: TGCGCCAGCAGCGCGGGGACAGCAAACACTGAAGCTTTCTTT. The encoded protein is CASSAGTANTEAFF.

CDR3 in DNA: TGTGCCAGCAGTTTAGCTTCGATAGGGGCGGTTCAGTTCTTC. Translated, it gives CASSLASIGAVQFF. J is TRBJ2-1 and V is TRBV27; tentative D call: TRBD1 (5 bases). V gave up 2 bases and J gave up 13 bases, with 18 bases separating them. This CDR3 is 14 amino acids long. CDR1 and CDR2 from the germline V gene are MNHEY and SMNVEV (reference sequence).

The V call is TRBV14, the J call TRBJ1-2; tentative D call: TRBD1 (5 bases). The CDR3 consists of 13 residues. The germline V gene encodes CDR1 SGHDN and CDR2 FVKESK. V gave up 3 bases and J gave up 5 bases, with 10 bases separating them. CDR3 loop: CASSQGQHYGYTF. The CDR3 bases are TGTGCCAGCAGCCAGGGGCAGCATTATGGCTACACCTTC. The full variable domain, rest sourced from reference TRBV14 and TRBJ1-2, is EAGVTQFPSHSVIEKGQTVTLRCDPISGHDNLYWYRRVMGKEIKFLLHFVKESKQDESGMPNNRFLAERTGGTYSTLKVQPAELEDSGVYFCASSQGQHYGYTFGSGTRLTVV.

The chain combines TRBV29-1 with TRBJ2-3; tentative D call: TRBD2 (5 bases). The V gene's germline CDR1 is SQVTM and CDR2 ANQGSEA. V was trimmed by 5 bases and J by 2 bases, leaving 17 bases between them. CDR3 length: 15 residues. The CDR3 nucleotides read TGCAGCGTTAGGGAGTTTAAACGGACCACAGATACGCAGTATTTT. Its translation: CSVREFKRTTDTQYF.

This clone was detected only once. The V and J genes are TRBV10-3 and TRBJ2-3; D may be TRBD2 (5 bases). Germline V lookup: CDR1 ENHRY, CDR2 SYGVKD. V dropped 4 bases and J dropped 1 base, with 12 bases sitting between them. This CDR3 is built from 15 residues. CDR3 loop: CAISVSGAGTDTQYF. CDR3 sequence (DNA): TGTGCCATCAGTGTGAGCGGTGCGGGCACAGATACGCAGTATTTT.

The chain recombines TRBV5-5 with TRBJ2-3, with D uncertain. Germline CDR1 reads SGHKS; CDR2 reads YYEKEE (reference sequence). V was clipped by 1 base and J by 4 bases, with 7 bases between them. CDR3 length equals 13 residues. CDR3 nucleotides: TGTGCCAGCAGCTTGTACCTAGCAGATACGCAGTATTTT. This sequence encodes CASSLYLADTQYF.

Worth noting for this clone: Other DNA sequences in the sample encode the same CDR3. The V call is TRBV5-5, the J call TRBJ1-3, with a possible D match to TRBD1 (6 bases). Trimming cost V 0 bases and J 3 bases, with 10 bases left between them. Germline CDR1 and CDR2: SGHKS and YYEKEE (reference sequence). There are 15 residues in the CDR3. Here the CDR3 DNA reads TGTGCCAGCAGCTTGGGGCAGGGGCTTGGAAACACCATATATTTT. This translates into CASSLGQGLGNTIYF. Full variable domain (rest looked up from reference TRBV5-5 and TRBJ1-3): DAGVTQSPTHLIKTRGQQVTLRCSPISGHKSVSWYQQVLGQGPQFIFQYYEKEERGRGNFPDRFSARQFPNYSSELNVNALLLGDSALYLCASSLGQGLGNTIYFGEGSWLTVV.

This rearrangement joins TRBV3-1 (or the pseudogene TRBV3-2) to TRBJ2-3, with D possibly being TRBD1 (5 bases). Trimming pared 0 bases from V and 8 bases from J, leaving 6 bases between. From germline, CDR1 is LGHDT and CDR2 YNNKEL (reference sequence). The CDR3 has 12 amino acids. CDR3 protein: CASSQDQGTQYF. Written as DNA, the CDR3 is TGTGCCAGCAGCCAAGACCAGGGTACGCAGTATTTT.

This clone was counted between two and nine times. The CDR3 coding sequence is TGTGCCAGCAGGCCTTACAGGAACTACGAGCAGTACTTC. It encodes CASRPYRNYEQYF. This rearrangement joins TRBV6-5 to TRBJ2-7; D possibly corresponds to TRBD1 (5 bases). Germline CDR1 MNHEY, CDR2 SVGAGI. Trimming took off 6 bases at V and 3 bases at J, with 12 bases between the two ends. This CDR3 region has 13 residues.